The source of this TCR beta chain is a study of graft-versus-host responses after intestinal transplantation. Study-wide context: Among the recipients, all got anti-thymocyte globulin induction and then tacrolimus and steroids for approximately 3 years. Study results and caveats: Some GvH clones were seen earlier in gut or blood, suggesting intestinal origin.

Sequencing was performed with immunoSEQ multiplex PCR; in TCRdb, only in-frame clones are kept and a portion is missing. The data contain tens of thousands of clones, 85% to 95% of them singletons. Trimming stripped 3 bases from V and 4 bases from J, with 19 bases between. Germline V gene lookup returns CDR1 SNHLY and CDR2 FYNNEI. The CDR3 extends over 17 amino acids. As regards this clone: The antigen is unknown.

V is TRBV2 and J is TRBJ2-1; weak D call: TRBD2 (6 bases). This clonotype originated in a human donor who was the organ donor for an intestinal transplant. The sample was unstimulated CD4+ T cells sorted from spleen or lymph node cells, taken before transplant. The CDR3 nucleotides read TGTGCCAGCAGTGATAATTCGTGGATAGCGGAATACAATGAGCAGTTCTTC. This codes for CASSDNSWIAEYNEQFF. The variable domain in full, with the rest retrieved from reference TRBV2 and TRBJ2-1, is EPEVTQTPSHQVTQMGQEVILRCVPISNHLYFYWYRQILGQKVEFLVSFYNNEISEKSEIFDDQFSVERPDGSNFTLKIRSTKLEDSAMYFCASSDNSWIAEYNEQFFGPGTRLTVL.